This T cell receptor beta chain was captured by sequencing in a study of blood T cell repertoires in COVID-19. Assay: immunoSEQ multiplex PCR; the TCRdb copy retains only in-frame clones and omits some. The sample holds approximately 210,000 clones, around 82% seen once. Sample share makes this clone medium-sized. The CDR3 extends over 14 amino acids. The ends were cut back, 8 bases at V and 3 bases at J, with 16 bases in the middle. Germline CDR1 and CDR2: SNHLY and FYNNEI. The sample taken for sequencing was PBMCs or T cells enriched from blood (not recorded which). This clonotype originated in a woman aged 50 to 60 with acute COVID-19. The V call is TRBV2, the J call TRBJ1-1; D gene unclear. The CDR3 DNA follows: TGTGCCAGCGCTAGAGAGGGCCTCGACACTGAAGCTTTCTTT. It translates to CASAREGLDTEAFF. Supplemented by reference TRBV2 and TRBJ1-1, the full variable domain reads EPEVTQTPSHQVTQMGQEVILRCVPISNHLYFYWYRQILGQKVEFLVSFYNNEISEKSEIFDDQFSVERPDGSNFTLKIRSTKLEDSAMYFCASAREGLDTEAFFGQGTRLTVV.